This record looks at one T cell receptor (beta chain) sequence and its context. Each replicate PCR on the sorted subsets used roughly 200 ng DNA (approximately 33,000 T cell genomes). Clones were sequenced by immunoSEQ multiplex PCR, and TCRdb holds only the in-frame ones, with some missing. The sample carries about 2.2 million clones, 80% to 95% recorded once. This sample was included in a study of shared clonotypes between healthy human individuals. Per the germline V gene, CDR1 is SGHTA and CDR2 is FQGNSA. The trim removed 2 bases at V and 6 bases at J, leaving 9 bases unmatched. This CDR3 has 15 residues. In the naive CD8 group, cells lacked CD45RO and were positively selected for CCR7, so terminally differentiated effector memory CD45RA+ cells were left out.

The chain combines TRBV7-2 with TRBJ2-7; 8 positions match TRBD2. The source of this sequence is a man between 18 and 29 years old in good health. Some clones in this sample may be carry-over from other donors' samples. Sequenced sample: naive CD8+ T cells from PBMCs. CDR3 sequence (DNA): TGTGCCAGCAGCTTAATTAGCGGGACTCCCTCCGAGCAGTACTTC. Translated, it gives CASSLISGTPSEQYF.